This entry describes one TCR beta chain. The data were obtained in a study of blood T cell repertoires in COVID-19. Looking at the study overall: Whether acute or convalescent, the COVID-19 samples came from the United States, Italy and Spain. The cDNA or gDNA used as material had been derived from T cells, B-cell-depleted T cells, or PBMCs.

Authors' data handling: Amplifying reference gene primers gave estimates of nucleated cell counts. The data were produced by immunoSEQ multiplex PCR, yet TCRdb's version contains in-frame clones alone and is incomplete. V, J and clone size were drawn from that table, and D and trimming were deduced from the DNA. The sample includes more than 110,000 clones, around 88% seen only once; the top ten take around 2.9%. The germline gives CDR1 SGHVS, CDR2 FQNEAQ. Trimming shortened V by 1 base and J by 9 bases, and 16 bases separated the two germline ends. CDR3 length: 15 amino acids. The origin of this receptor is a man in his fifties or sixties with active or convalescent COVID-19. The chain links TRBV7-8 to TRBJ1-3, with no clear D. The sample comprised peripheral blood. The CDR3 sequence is CASSLGPYGIPTIYF. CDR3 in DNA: TGTGCCAGCAGCTTAGGACCATACGGGATTCCCACCATATATTTT.